This T cell receptor beta chain appears in the sequencing data of a study of cytomegalovirus exposure and HLA in healthy donors. V dropped 2 bases and J dropped 0 bases, with 6 bases sitting between them. The CDR3 runs to 14 residues. Germline assignment: CDR1 SGHTS and CDR2 YDEGEE. Findings and caveats of the study: Per a prior analysis, the majority of TCR beta V segments were productive roughly 87% or roughly 30% of the time. In a later analysis, compared with equally common non-associated chains, HLA-associated beta chains were more expanded.

In the PCR, 60 Vbeta and 13 Jbeta primers were used. TCRdb's copy holds only in-frame clones and misses some; the assay was immunoSEQ multiplex PCR. The table shows 150,000 to 200,000 clones, with less than 90% occurring only once. All donors participated as healthy donors of bone marrow. The donors, nominally healthy at sampling, likely had unrecorded immune exposures. For this clone: The antigen is undetermined.

The sample comprised PBMCs. The chain joins TRBV5-8 to TRBJ1-3, with D perhaps matching TRBD1 (5 bases). The receptor was isolated from a woman between 50 and 59 years old in good health and CMV-seropositive. Here the CDR3 reads CASSFRASGNTIYF. The CDR3 nucleotides are TGTGCCAGCAGCTTCAGGGCCTCTGGAAACACCATATATTTT.